This T cell receptor (beta chain) was captured by sequencing in a study of T cells in Graves' hyperthyroidism and ophthalmopathy. Findings of the study overall: Patients with ophthalmopathy were separated from those with stable hyperthyroidism by a 13 V-J model.

This clonotype was detected many times. What it binds is unknown. Authors of the study amplified TCR beta CDR3 regions from RNA transcripts. The HTBI primer set was used in a first-round RT-PCR of the TCR CDR3. One entry per CDR3 protein, called by TCRdb with MiXCR from the multiplex PCR reads. The sample records a few hundred thousand distinct CDR3 sequences, approximately 14% being singletons. Sequenced input: blood. This clonotype originated in a woman aged 18-35 years with Graves' hyperthyroidism.

CDR3: CSARVPGQGYQPQHF. CDR3 nucleotides: TGCAGTGCTAGAGTTCCGGGACAGGGTTATCAGCCCCAGCATTTT. The V and J genes are TRBV20-1 and TRBJ1-5, with 9 positions matching TRBD1. Germline CDR1 DFQATT, CDR2 SNEGSKA (reference sequence). J was trimmed by 5 bases and V by 1 base; bases with no gene match: 6. The CDR3 runs to 15 residues.